This T cell receptor (beta chain) comes out of a study of blood T cell repertoires in COVID-19. The CDR3 is made up of 14 amino acids. From germline, CDR1 is PRHDT and CDR2 FYEKMQ (reference sequence). V was clipped by 7 bases and J by 7 bases, with 16 bases between them. Data came from immunoSEQ multiplex PCR; TCRdb stores just in-frame clones and leaves some out. The table records 200,000 to 300,000 clones, 85% to 90% of them present only once. Source material: peripheral blood. This TCR came from a woman in her thirties or forties with acute or convalescent COVID-19. The rearrangement uses TRBV13 and TRBJ1-4; D unclear. Here the CDR3 DNA reads TGTGCCAGCACCGGCCGAGCCTCAGGTGAAAAACTGTTTTTT. It translates to CASTGRASGEKLFF.